Following are 22 T cell receptor beta chains from one sample sequenced in a study of shared clonotypes between healthy human individuals. The table came from immunoSEQ multiplex PCR; TCRdb's copy has only in-frame clones and leaves some out. The table includes some 2,500,000 clones, 90% to 95% detected once. Sequences were obtained from naive CD4+ T cells from PBMCs. Noted subset: CD45RA+ positively selected. Receptors were obtained from a man younger than 35 in good health. Some clones in this sample may be carry-over from other donors' samples.

DNA of the CDR3: TGTGCCAGCAAAAGGGGGGACAGGGCCCTAAAGGGCACCGGGGAGCTGTTTTTT. This codes for CASKRGDRALKGTGELFF. V and J are TRBV27 and TRBJ2-2; 9 nucleotides match TRBD1. V was pared by 7 bases and J by 4 bases, with 16 bases of the junction left unmatched. The CDR3 has 18 amino acids. The germline V gene has CDR1 MNHEY and CDR2 SMNVEV (reference sequence).

The V gene is TRBV5-4, the J gene TRBJ1-1; D gene uncertain. This CDR3 contains 13 residues. Looked up from germline, CDR1 is SGHNT and CDR2 is YYREEE (reference sequence). The V gene lost 0 bases and the J gene lost 6 bases, with 9 bases spanning the gap. The CDR3 spells CASSLVSQSEAFF. CDR3 in DNA: TGTGCCAGCAGCTTGGTGTCCCAGTCTGAAGCTTTCTTT.

The rearrangement joins TRBV7-7 to TRBJ2-5, with D unclear. CDR3 size: 15 residues. V was clipped by 1 base and J by 3 bases, with 12 bases between them. Germline CDR1 is SSHAT and CDR2 is FNYEAQ (reference sequence). The CDR3 here is CASSLGIGREETQYF. The DNA of the CDR3 is TGTGCCAGCAGCTTAGGGATCGGCAGAGAAGAGACCCAGTACTTC.

J is TRBJ1-4 and V is TRBV7-8; D unresolved. The CDR3 extends over 15 amino acids. Germline CDR1 and CDR2: SGHVS and FQNEAQ. V lost 1 base, J lost 0 bases, and 6 bases lay in between. CDR3 in DNA: TGTGCCAGCAGCTTAGAATATGCAACTAATGAAAAACTGTTTTTT. Protein sequence: CASSLEYATNEKLFF. Supplemented by reference TRBV7-8 and TRBJ1-4, the full variable domain reads GAGVSQSPRYKVAKRGQDVALRCDPISGHVSLFWYQQALGQGPEFLTYFQNEAQLDKSGLPSDRFFAERPEGSVSTLKIQRTQQEDSAVYLCASSLEYATNEKLFFGSGTQLSVL.

This sequence joins TRBV11-2 and TRBJ2-1; TRBD1 agrees at 10 bases. Germline-derived CDR1 and CDR2 are SGHAT and FQNNGV. The CDR3 spans 16 residues. With V trimmed by 5 bases and J by 9 bases, 13 bases remained unmatched. For the CDR3, the DNA is TGTGCCAGCAGCCATTTCATAGGACAGGGGGTCACTGAGCAGTTCTTC. It is translated as CASSHFIGQGVTEQFF. Full variable domain (remainder filled in from reference TRBV11-2 and TRBJ2-1): EAGVAQSPRYKIIEKRQSVAFWCNPISGHATLYWYQQILGQGPKLLIQFQNNGVVDDSQLPKDRFSAERLKGVDSTLKIQPAKLEDSAVYLCASSHFIGQGVTEQFFGPGTRLTVL.

The table lists this clone with a few counts. V is TRBV18 and J is TRBJ1-1; D gene unclear. V was trimmed by 3 bases and J by 1 base, leaving 6 bases between them. This CDR3 spans 13 amino acids. Germline loops: CDR1 KGHSH, CDR2 LQKENI. The CDR3 coding sequence is TGTGCCAGCTCACCCCCACAGAACACTGAAGCTTTCTTT. Translation: CASSPPQNTEAFF.

This clone was seen a single time. This rearrangement joins TRBV19 to TRBJ1-2, with a possible D match to TRBD1 (5 bases). Germline CDR1 is LNHDA and CDR2 is SQIVND (reference sequence). The CDR3 has 15 residues. V lost 6 bases, J lost 0 bases, and 14 bases lay in between. CDR3 amino acids: CASRQTGAPNYGYTF. The CDR3 DNA sequence: TGTGCCAGTAGACAAACCGGGGCCCCTAACTATGGCTACACCTTC.

This rearrangement joins TRBV7-9 to TRBJ1-4, with 8 bases aligning to TRBD1. Germline V gene data show CDR1 as SEHNR and CDR2 as FQNEAQ (reference sequence). The CDR3 is 19 amino acids. J was trimmed by 6 bases and V by 4 bases; bases with no gene match: 19. The CDR3 here is CASSSDQGAGAEEDEKLFF. The CDR3 DNA reads as TGTGCCAGCAGCTCGGACCAGGGGGCGGGTGCCGAAGAGGATGAAAAACTGTTTTTT.

This CDR3 reads CASSQGQGVNYGYTF. The DNA of the CDR3 is TGTGCCAGCAGCCAGGGACAGGGAGTTAACTATGGCTACACCTTC. The V call is TRBV5-4, the J call TRBJ1-2; 9 bases match TRBD1. The CDR3 extends over 15 amino acids. Germline trimming cut 4 bases from V and 1 base from J; bases unmatched to any gene: 5. Germline assignment: CDR1 SGHNT and CDR2 YYREEE (reference sequence).

V is TRBV7-3 and J is TRBJ2-3; 7 nucleotides match TRBD2. The CDR3 extends over 17 amino acids. After removal of 1 base from V and 2 bases from J, the junction contained 9 bases not matched to a gene. Germline V gene data show CDR1 as SGHTA and CDR2 as FQGTGA. The CDR3 here is CASSLRVLAETTDTQYF. The CDR3 DNA is TGTGCCAGCAGCTTAAGGGTTCTAGCGGAAACCACAGATACGCAGTATTTT.

The chain employs TRBV4-3 and TRBJ1-1; D is undetermined. From germline, CDR1 is LGHNA and CDR2 YSLEER. Trimming removed 0 bases at V and 3 bases at J, with 11 bases between. The CDR3 has 15 amino acids. CDR3 region: CASSQDSSADTEAFF. Here the CDR3 DNA reads TGCGCCAGCAGCCAAGATTCATCGGCGGACACTGAAGCTTTCTTT.

CDR3 nucleotides: TGTGCCAGCAGCCGTGGGGAGCCGGGACTGAAAGAGCAGTACTTC. Protein sequence: CASSRGEPGLKEQYF. The chain has TRBV5-4 and TRBJ2-7; a possible D gene is TRBD2 (6 bases). Trimming removed 4 bases from V and 7 bases from J, with 21 bases in between. The CDR3 runs 15 residues. The germline V gene encodes CDR1 SGHNT and CDR2 YYREEE (reference sequence).

The chain uses TRBV4-3 and TRBJ2-1, with 8 bases matching TRBD1. V gave up 0 bases and J gave up 8 bases; unmatched junction bases: 9. Germline loops: CDR1 LGHNA, CDR2 YSLEER. This CDR3 region has 16 residues. CDR3 sequence: CASSQDWTGFGDEQFF. In DNA form, the CDR3 reads TGCGCCAGCAGCCAAGATTGGACAGGGTTTGGGGATGAGCAGTTCTTC.

As concerns this clone: Other DNA sequences from this sample encode an identical CDR3 as well. The chain employs TRBV6-5 and TRBJ2-5; 10 bases align to TRBD2. After removal of 0 bases from V and 2 bases from J, the junction contained 0 bases not matched to a gene. The CDR3 extends over 15 amino acids. CDR1 is MNHEY, CDR2 SVGAGI, per germline. The CDR3 reads CASSYSAGGQETQYF. CDR3 coding DNA: TGTGCCAGCAGTTACTCAGCGGGAGGGCAAGAGACCCAGTACTTC.

This sequence joins TRBV7-9 and TRBJ2-2; TRBD2 matches 11 bases. V trimming: 4 bases; J trimming: 1 base; junction bases outside the gene matches: 2. Germline V gives CDR1 SEHNR, CDR2 FQNEAQ (reference sequence). The length of the CDR3 is 16 residues. In DNA form, the CDR3 reads TGTGCCAGCAGCTATGGGACTAGCGGGAACACCGGGGAGCTGTTTTTT. Residues: CASSYGTSGNTGELFF. The full variable domain, rest sourced from reference TRBV7-9 and TRBJ2-2, is DTGVSQNPRHKITKRGQNVTFRCDPISEHNRLYWYRQTLGQGPEFLTYFQNEAQLEKSRLLSDRFSAERPKGSFSTLEIQRTEQGDSAMYLCASSYGTSGNTGELFFGEGSRLTVL.

The chain joins TRBV4-1 to TRBJ2-5, with D tentatively TRBD2 (5 bases). There are 17 residues in the CDR3. Trimming shortened V by 4 bases and J by 3 bases, and 21 bases separated the two germline ends. The germline V gene encodes CDR1 MGHRA and CDR2 YSYEKL. As DNA, the CDR3 is TGCGCCAGCAGCCCCCGCCCTTCAGACTACCCAAAAGAGACCCAGTACTTC. It specifies CASSPRPSDYPKETQYF.

The chain has TRBV11-3 and TRBJ2-7; D is undetermined. The germline V gene encodes CDR1 SGHNT and CDR2 YENEEA. The germline V and J ends were trimmed by 9 bases and 5 bases, with 17 bases remaining between them. The CDR3 loop spans 13 amino acids. The chain's CDR3 is CASSGDRDHEQYF. CDR3 coding DNA: TGTGCCAGTAGTGGGGATAGGGATCACGAGCAGTACTTC.

The chain combines TRBV13 with TRBJ1-2; D not resolved. Trimming left V 5 bases short and J 4 bases short, with 17 bases between. CDR1 PRHDT and CDR2 FYEKMQ come from the germline V gene (reference sequence). This CDR3 spans 15 amino acids. CDR3: CASSARTASSYGYTF. CDR3 sequence (DNA): TGTGCCAGCAGCGCCCGCACAGCCTCTAGCTATGGCTACACCTTC.

The table lists this clone with a few counts. The chain employs TRBV4-1 and TRBJ1-1; D is unclear. Per germline, CDR1 MGHRA and CDR2 YSYEKL. This CDR3 has 14 amino acids. The V end was cut by 4 bases, the J end by 1 base, with 10 bases between. The CDR3 DNA follows: TGCGCCAGCAGCCCCCAGGAGGCGAACACTGAAGCTTTCTTT. It codes for CASSPQEANTEAFF.

The chain couples TRBV4-1 to TRBJ2-7; D possibly corresponds to TRBD1 (5 bases). The CDR3 consists of 14 residues. CDR1 is MGHRA, CDR2 YSYEKL, per germline. The germline V and J ends were trimmed by 3 bases and 0 bases, with 9 bases remaining between them. The CDR3 DNA follows: TGCGCCAGCAGCCAGGGGCCCTTCTCCTACGAGCAGTACTTC. Protein sequence: CASSQGPFSYEQYF.

The V call is TRBV28, the J call TRBJ1-2, with D possibly matching TRBD1 (6 bases). With 11 bases removed from V and 2 bases from J, the gap between germline ends came to 15 bases. Germline loops: CDR1 MDHEN, CDR2 SYDVKM. The CDR3 covers 13 residues. CDR3 bases: TGTGCCGCCAGCCAGGGGCAGAACTATGGCTACACCTTC. Residues: CAASQGQNYGYTF.

This clone was seen only once. The CDR3 DNA reads TGTGCCAGCAGCCTACAATGGGACAGGGGCGCAAACATTCAGTACTTC. This encodes CASSLQWDRGANIQYF. The chain carries TRBV5-6 and TRBJ2-4; 10 bases agree with TRBD1. Germline-derived CDR1 and CDR2 are SGHDT and YYEEEE. The ends lost 4 bases at V and 6 bases at J; junction bases unmatched: 10. This CDR3 is 16 amino acids long. The full variable domain, its missing parts supplied by reference TRBV5-6 and TRBJ2-4, is DAGVTQSPTHLIKTRGQQVTLRCSPKSGHDTVSWYQQALGQGPQFIFQYYEEEERQRGNFPDRFSGHQFPNYSSELNVNALLLGDSALYLCASSLQWDRGANIQYFGAGTRLSVL.